These 23 T cell receptor beta chains were sequenced from one sample in a study of blood T cell repertoires in COVID-19 (dated by TCRdb to the early 2020s). Library creation used the immunoSEQ multiplex PCR assay. In TCRdb, the immuneACCESS table is reduced to in-frame sequences with V and J assigned. These tables do not hold every clone; where another copy was compared, an unresolved V gene accounts for under half, and the others remain unexplained. The sample yields roughly 48,000 clones; approximately 95% were counted once. The ten largest clones add up to roughly 1% of the sample. Sequenced: peripheral blood. The receptors were sampled from a man aged 55 to 70 with COVID-19, enrolled during active disease.

The CDR3 region is CASSAGRSTDTQYF. CDR3 bases: TGTGCCAGCAGTGCGGGGAGGAGCACAGATACGCAGTATTTT. V usage is TRBV2 and J usage is TRBJ2-3, with TRBD2 as a possible D gene (6 bases). The V end was cut by 4 bases, the J end by 0 bases, with 8 bases between. This CDR3 contains 14 residues. Germline V CDR1 and CDR2: SNHLY, FYNNEI.

The chain is built from TRBV5-1 and TRBJ2-5, with a tentative D call TRBD1 (5 bases). With 1 base removed from V and 4 bases from J, the gap between germline ends came to 8 bases. The CDR3 spans 13 residues. Germline CDR1 SGHRS, CDR2 YFSETQ. The CDR3 sequence is CASSLSGPETQYF. The CDR3 nucleotides are TGCGCCAGCAGCTTGTCAGGGCCAGAGACCCAGTACTTC.

This clone was seen a few times. This rearrangement joins TRBV5-1 to TRBJ2-1, with TRBD1 matching 8 bases. V gave up 0 bases and J gave up 3 bases; unmatched junction bases: 2. The V gene's germline CDR1 is SGHRS and CDR2 YFSETQ. This CDR3 is built from 15 residues. The CDR3 bases are TGCGCCAGCAGCTTGGTTGGACAGGGCTACAATGAGCAGTTCTTC. Its protein product is CASSLVGQGYNEQFF.

The chain employs TRBV5-4 and TRBJ1-6; 7 bases are shared with TRBD1. Trimming at V came to 4 bases and at J to 4 bases, leaving 5 bases not matched to a gene. The CDR3 sequence is 15 residues long. Germline loops: CDR1 SGHNT, CDR2 YYREEE (reference sequence). CDR3 residues: CASSITQGYNSPLHF. The DNA for the CDR3 is TGTGCCAGCAGCATAACACAGGGGTATAATTCACCCCTCCACTTT.

The V gene is TRBV6-2 or TRBV6-3, the J gene TRBJ2-7, with D perhaps matching TRBD2 (5 bases). Germline CDR1 and CDR2: MNHEY and SVGEGT. The CDR3 totals 17 residues. V lost 5 bases and J lost 2, with 22 bases in between. CDR3 DNA: TGTGCCAGCAGTACTCAACGAGTTAGGGAGACCACCTACGAGCAGTACTTC. It is translated as CASSTQRVRETTYEQYF.

This clone occurred once. The chain has TRBV3-1 (or the pseudogene TRBV3-2) and TRBJ1-3; 8 positions match TRBD1. With 4 bases clipped from V and 4 bases from J, the junction kept 9 bases outside the gene matches. Germline assignment: CDR1 LGHDT and CDR2 YNNKEL (reference sequence). This CDR3 contains 16 residues. The CDR3 reads CASSPDRAAIGNTIYF. DNA for the CDR3: TGTGCCAGCAGCCCGGACAGGGCTGCGATCGGAAACACCATATATTTT.

This sequence joins TRBV4-1 and TRBJ2-1, with D uncertain. This CDR3 is 15 amino acids long. The germline V and J ends were trimmed by 3 bases and 0 bases, with 9 bases remaining between them. Germline CDR1 is MGHRA and CDR2 is YSYEKL. The CDR3 DNA sequence: TGCGCCAGCAGCCACCAGCGTGACTCCTACAATGAGCAGTTCTTC. The encoded protein is CASSHQRDSYNEQFF.

This chain joins TRBV2 and TRBJ2-5; 8 nucleotides line up with TRBD2. CDR3 length: 17 amino acids. Per the germline V gene, CDR1 is SNHLY and CDR2 is FYNNEI. J gave up 3 bases and V 8 bases, and 17 bases lay outside the gene matches. Written as DNA, the CDR3 is TGTGCCAGCCTCTCGGGGTTAGCGGGGTCTCCAAAAGAGACCCAGTACTTC. It yields the protein CASLSGLAGSPKETQYF.

V usage is TRBV7-2 and J usage is TRBJ2-3; 7 bases match TRBD2. The germline gives CDR1 SGHTA, CDR2 FQGNSA. This CDR3 comprises 16 residues. V shed 5 bases and J 7 bases; nucleotides not matched to a gene: 15. The CDR3, as DNA: TGTGCCAGCAGCCCCTCGCTGCGGGAGAGTGATTATACGCAGTATTTT. This translates into CASSPSLRESDYTQYF.

V and J are TRBV24-1 and TRBJ2-1; 7 bases fit TRBD2. The CDR3 is 15 amino acids. V lost 0 bases and J lost 6; bases outside the gene matches: 4. CDR1 and CDR2 from the germline V gene are KGHDR and SFDVKD. The CDR3 coding sequence is TGTGCCACCAGTGATTTGCCGACTAGCCGCAATGAGCAGTTCTTC. As protein: CATSDLPTSRNEQFF.

CDR3 loop: CASSRERDYTF. CDR3 sequence (DNA): TGTGCCAGCAGTCGCGAGCGTGACTACACCTTC. V gene TRBV12-3 or TRBV12-4 combines with J gene TRBJ1-2; D gene uncertain. This CDR3 contains 11 residues. With 5 bases removed from V and 10 bases from J, the gap between germline ends came to 11 bases.

The genes are TRBV13 and TRBJ1-1; 9 bases map to TRBD1. The CDR3 spans 15 residues. Per germline, CDR1 PRHDT and CDR2 FYEKMQ (reference sequence). The V segment lost 3 bases and the J segment 7 bases; nucleotides outside the gene matches: 9. This CDR3 is CASSFRDRQGDEAFF. DNA for the CDR3: TGTGCCAGCAGCTTTAGGGATAGACAGGGGGATGAAGCTTTCTTT.

This chain connects TRBV2 to TRBJ1-2; no firm D call. Germline V CDR1 and CDR2: SNHLY, FYNNEI. V lost 4 bases and J 7 bases, leaving 16 bases between the germline ends. The CDR3 has 14 residues. CDR3 bases: TGTGCCAGCAGTGGTGGCGGGCGCGTCTTTGGCTACACCTTC. Translating it yields CASSGGGRVFGYTF.

The chain joins TRBV27 to TRBJ2-3; TRBD2 matches at 9 bases. The length of the CDR3 is 17 residues. After removal of 5 bases from V and 0 bases from J, the junction contained 9 bases not matched to a gene. Germline CDR1 and CDR2: MNHEY and SMNVEV (reference sequence). The CDR3: CASSTQAGGDSTDTQYF. The CDR3 DNA sequence: TGTGCCAGCAGTACCCAAGCGGGAGGAGATAGCACAGATACGCAGTATTTT.

This clone appeared once. This rearrangement joins TRBV14 to TRBJ1-4; D is unresolved. Trimming took 5 bases from V and 8 from J, leaving 12 bases between them. The CDR3 sequence is 13 residues long. Germline lookup yields CDR1 SGHDN and CDR2 FVKESK. The CDR3 DNA follows: TGTGCCAGCAGCGCAAGGAGGGAGGAAAAACTGTTTTTT. This sequence encodes CASSARREEKLFF.

V is TRBV9 and J is TRBJ2-7; 16 nucleotides line up with TRBD2. V gave up 2 bases and J gave up 5 bases; unmatched junction bases: 7. The CDR3 totals 17 residues. Germline CDR1 SGDLS, CDR2 YYNGEE. Here the CDR3 DNA reads TGTGCCAGCAGCGTGGGACTAGCGGGAGGGCCCCAAAACGAGCAGTACTTC. Translating gives CASSVGLAGGPQNEQYF.

V is TRBV6-2 or TRBV6-3 and J is TRBJ2-7; D is unclear. This CDR3 region has 15 residues. Germline values: CDR1 MNHEY, CDR2 SVGEGT. The ends were cut back, 5 bases at V and 0 bases at J, with 14 bases in the middle. The CDR3 sequence is CASSPSIRSSYEQYF. In nucleotides, the CDR3 is TGTGCCAGCAGTCCCTCCATAAGGAGCTCCTACGAGCAGTACTTC.

This sequence joins TRBV6-2 or TRBV6-3 and TRBJ2-1; 7 positions agree with TRBD2. Looked up from germline, CDR1 is MNHEY and CDR2 is SVGEGT. The CDR3 contains 15 residues. V shed 3 bases and J 6 bases; nucleotides not matched to a gene: 8. CDR3 region: CASSYRAGRGNEQFF. CDR3 bases: TGTGCCAGCAGTTATCGGGCAGGGAGGGGCAATGAGCAGTTCTTC.

This chain connects TRBV9 to TRBJ2-7; TRBD1 matches 10 bases. V shed 4 bases and J 1 base; nucleotides not matched to a gene: 14. The CDR3 loop spans 18 amino acids. Germline V gene sequence: CDR1 SGDLS, CDR2 YYNGEE. Written as DNA, the CDR3 is TGTGCCAGCAGCCCTCGGACAGGGGGAGCGGGTTGGTCCTACGAGCAGTACTTC. This sequence encodes CASSPRTGGAGWSYEQYF.

This clone was seen a single time. This chain links TRBV29-1 with TRBJ1-4; 8 bases are a match to TRBD1. V shed 3 bases and J 4 bases; nucleotides not matched to a gene: 4. The germline gives CDR1 SQVTM, CDR2 ANQGSEA. This CDR3 spans 14 amino acids. As DNA, the CDR3 is TGCAGCGTTGATTTCGGACAGGGTAATGAAAAACTGTTTTTT. As protein: CSVDFGQGNEKLFF.

The chain has TRBV6-5 and TRBJ2-7; no clear D. This CDR3 contains 11 residues. V lost 2 bases and J lost 8, with 7 bases in between. The germline CDR1 and CDR2 sequences are MNHEY and SVGAGI. CDR3 region: CASSYDGQQYF. CDR3 DNA sequence: TGTGCCAGCAGTTACGATGGCCAGCAGTACTTC.

V and J are TRBV29-1 and TRBJ2-3, with a possible D match to TRBD2 (6 bases). This CDR3 is built from 13 residues. With 5 bases removed from V and 3 bases from J, the gap between germline ends came to 12 bases. Germline CDR1 reads SQVTM; CDR2 reads ANQGSEA. The CDR3 loop is CSVRRAPTDTQYF. DNA for the CDR3: TGCAGCGTTAGGAGGGCCCCGACAGATACGCAGTATTTT.

V gene TRBV6-4 combines with J gene TRBJ1-5; 7 bases agree with TRBD1. Germline V gene sequence: CDR1 MRHNA, CDR2 SNTAGT. V shed 11 bases and J 6 bases; nucleotides not matched to a gene: 10. The CDR3 runs 13 residues. CDR3 DNA: TGTGCCCTAGACAGGGAAGGAGGTCAGCCCCAGCATTTT. Translation: CALDREGGQPQHF.